The 15 T cell receptor beta chains presented below share a single source sample, sequenced in a study of regulatory T cells in long-lasting Graves disease. Libraries of TCR beta came from iRepertoire HTBI primers plus Arm-PCR of CDR3 regions. TCRdb passed the multiplex PCR reads through MiXCR, listing each CDR3 protein once. This sample carries roughly 470,000 distinct CDR3 sequences, around 21% of them seen once, and the ten largest clones take 6.5% to 8%. The time point was: persistent/refractory GD, antithyroid drugs over 5 years with positive TRAb. PBMC RNA served as the TCR library source. The input for sequencing was peripheral blood mononuclear cells (PBMCs), taken when the disease was refractory, from a patient treated with antithyroid drugs. All receptors derive from a female donor with Graves disease.

The chain couples TRBV11-2 to TRBJ2-1; 8 bases align to TRBD1. The V and J ends lost 5 bases and 9 bases, in that order; junction bases with no gene match: 18. This CDR3 comprises 17 residues. The germline V gene encodes CDR1 SGHAT and CDR2 FQNNGV. CDR3 sequence (DNA): TGTGCCAGCAGCATAAGTAACGGACAGGGCGGGTGGACTGAGCAGTTCTTC. The encoded protein is CASSISNGQGGWTEQFF.

The J gene is TRBJ2-7, the V gene TRBV7-2; 10 bases agree with TRBD1. Germline-derived CDR1 and CDR2 are SGHTA and FQGNSA. The V gene end was trimmed by 0 bases and the J gene end by 4 bases; junction bases not matched to a gene: 6. CDR3 length: 16 amino acids. This CDR3 reads CASSLALGQGRYEQYF. The CDR3 DNA follows: TGTGCCAGCAGCTTAGCGCTGGGACAGGGGCGGTACGAGCAGTACTTC.

The V call is TRBV28, the J call TRBJ2-1; no firm D call. Per the germline V gene, CDR1 is MDHEN and CDR2 is SYDVKM. V lost 4 bases and J lost 13, with 11 bases in between. CDR3 length: 11 amino acids. The CDR3 is CASSYQQLQFF. In nucleotides, the CDR3 is TGTGCCAGCAGTTATCAACAGCTCCAGTTCTTC.

This clonotype was detected many times. The rearrangement uses TRBV28 and TRBJ2-7; 9 bases map to TRBD1. The CDR3 sequence is 17 residues long. The germline CDR1 and CDR2 sequences are MDHEN and SYDVKM. Trimming took 3 bases from V and 0 from J; bases not matched to a gene: 9. CDR3 sequence reads: CASSLDTRDRDSYEQYF. The CDR3 DNA reads TGTGCCAGCAGTTTGGACACCCGGGACAGGGACTCCTACGAGCAGTACTTC.

The genes are TRBV28 and TRBJ2-7; 7 nucleotides agree with TRBD1. Germline V gives CDR1 MDHEN, CDR2 SYDVKM. The CDR3 has 15 residues. With V trimmed by 2 bases and J by 9 bases, 13 bases remained unmatched. Here the CDR3 reads CASSLRTGDPRGQYF. The CDR3 coding sequence is TGTGCCAGCAGTTTAAGGACAGGCGATCCCCGAGGGCAGTACTTC.

The chain joins TRBV6-5 to TRBJ2-3; D not certain. The germline V gene has CDR1 MNHEY and CDR2 SVGAGI. The germline V and J ends were trimmed by 2 bases and 2 bases, with 17 bases remaining between them. This CDR3 comprises 17 residues. CDR3 sequence (DNA): TGTGCCAGCAGTTACCGCCGGACCAGGAGTCTCACAGATACGCAGTATTTT. Translated, it gives CASSYRRTRSLTDTQYF.

The rearrangement uses TRBV5-1 and TRBJ2-7; tentative D call: TRBD1 (5 bases). With 0 bases removed from V and 7 bases from J, the gap between germline ends came to 17 bases. Germline loops: CDR1 SGHRS, CDR2 YFSETQ. The CDR3 covers 15 residues. The CDR3 protein is CASSLDGHEVEEQYF. The CDR3 DNA follows: TGCGCCAGCAGCTTGGATGGACACGAGGTGGAGGAGCAGTACTTC.

To note about this clonotype: A much larger clone sits a single nucleotide away, making a read error possible. This chain connects TRBV27 to TRBJ2-4; unclear D gene. Germline V lookup: CDR1 MNHEY, CDR2 SMNVEV (reference sequence). This CDR3 has 16 amino acids. The CDR3 coding sequence is TGTGCCAGCAGCCAGACTCGACTTTTAGCCAAAGACATTCAGTACTTC. It yields the protein CASSQTRLLAKDIQYF.

This clonotype was seen ten or more times. The chain combines TRBV20-1 with TRBJ2-5; D gene ambiguous. The CDR3 has 13 amino acids. V shed 0 bases and J shed 1 base, with 6 bases lying between them. Germline V gives CDR1 DFQATT, CDR2 SNEGSKA (reference sequence). The CDR3 nucleotides are TGCAGTGCTAGAGATTGGCTCCAAGAGACCCAGTACTTC. It is translated as CSARDWLQETQYF.

The table lists this clonotype with many counts. This chain connects TRBV28 to TRBJ2-7; 12 bases agree with TRBD1. The CDR3 length is 14 residues. Germline V gene data show CDR1 as MDHEN and CDR2 as SYDVKM. The junction had 4 bases not matched to a gene; V was cut back by 6 bases and J by 4 bases. The CDR3 spells CASRTGQGAYEQYF. The CDR3, as DNA: TGTGCCAGCAGGACGGGACAGGGGGCGTACGAGCAGTACTTC. Looking up the rest from reference TRBV28 and TRBJ2-7 gives the full variable domain: DVKVTQSSRYLVKRTGEKVFLECVQDMDHENMFWYRQDPGLGLRLIYFSYDVKMKEKGDIPEGYSVSREKKERFSLILESASTNQTSMYLCASRTGQGAYEQYFGPGTRLTVT.

Many counts were recorded for this clonotype. J is TRBJ2-5 and V is TRBV11-2, with D perhaps TRBD2 (6 bases). Germline values: CDR1 SGHAT, CDR2 FQNNGV. The CDR3 has 16 residues. Trimming left V 5 bases short and J 5 bases short, with 21 bases between. CDR3 nucleotides: TGTGCCAGCAGCCCACCGGGACTCACCGGGCGGGAGACCCAGTACTTC. Encoded protein: CASSPPGLTGRETQYF.

J is TRBJ2-4 and V is TRBV7-2, with 7 bases aligning to TRBD2. With 2 bases clipped from V and 6 bases from J, the junction kept 16 bases outside the gene matches. Germline values: CDR1 SGHTA, CDR2 FQGNSA. The CDR3 spans 18 residues. The CDR3 sequence: CASSLSTFLAAMINIQYF. In DNA form, the CDR3 reads TGTGCCAGCAGCTTAAGCACCTTTCTAGCGGCGATGATAAACATTCAGTACTTC.

Ten or more counts support this clonotype. The rearrangement links TRBV7-2 to TRBJ1-6, with D possibly TRBD1 on 5 matching bases. The germline V and J ends were trimmed by 6 bases and 4 bases, with 16 bases remaining between them. Per the germline V gene, CDR1 is SGHTA and CDR2 is FQGNSA. The CDR3 sequence is 16 residues long. The DNA for the CDR3 is TGTGCCAGCAGTCTTAACCCGGGACGTTATAATTCACCCCTCCACTTT. Its protein is CASSLNPGRYNSPLHF.

This clonotype showed up many times. The chain carries TRBV28 and TRBJ1-2; D is perhaps TRBD1 (5 bases). CDR1 MDHEN and CDR2 SYDVKM come from the germline V gene. Trimming removed 3 bases at V and 3 bases at J, with 17 bases between. The length of the CDR3 is 16 residues. The CDR3 bases are TGTGCCAGCAGTTTGAGGGGCGGAAAGGACTACTATGGCTACACCTTC. It codes for CASSLRGGKDYYGYTF.

The chain employs TRBV4-3 and TRBJ2-2, with 7 bases aligning to TRBD2. In germline, CDR1 is LGHNA, CDR2 YSLEER. V lost 0 bases, J lost 3 bases, and 10 bases stayed unmatched. This CDR3 comprises 18 residues. Here the CDR3 DNA reads TGCGCCAGCAGCCAAGATTCGGGGAGAGCGGGATACACCGGGGAGCTGTTTTTT. Its protein is CASSQDSGRAGYTGELFF.